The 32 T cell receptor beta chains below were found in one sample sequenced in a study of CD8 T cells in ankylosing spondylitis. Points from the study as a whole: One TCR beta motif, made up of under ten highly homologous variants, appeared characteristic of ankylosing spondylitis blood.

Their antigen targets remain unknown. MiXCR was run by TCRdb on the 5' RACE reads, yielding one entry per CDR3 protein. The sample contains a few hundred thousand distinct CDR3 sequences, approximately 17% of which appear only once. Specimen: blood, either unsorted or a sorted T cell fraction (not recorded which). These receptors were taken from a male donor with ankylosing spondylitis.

The CDR3 region is CASRNRGSSPLHF. The CDR3, as DNA: TGTGCCAGCAGGAACAGGGGAAGTTCACCCCTCCACTTT. The chain couples TRBV12-3 or TRBV12-4 to TRBJ1-6; 7 bases fit TRBD1. Trimming at V came to 6 bases and at J to 9 bases, leaving 5 bases not matched to a gene. CDR3 length: 13 residues.

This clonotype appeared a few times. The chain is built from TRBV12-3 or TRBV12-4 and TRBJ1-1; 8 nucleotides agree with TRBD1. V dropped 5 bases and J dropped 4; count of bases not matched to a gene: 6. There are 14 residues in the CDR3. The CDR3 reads CASSVTGAATEAFF. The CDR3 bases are TGTGCCAGCAGTGTGACAGGGGCGGCCACTGAAGCTTTCTTT.

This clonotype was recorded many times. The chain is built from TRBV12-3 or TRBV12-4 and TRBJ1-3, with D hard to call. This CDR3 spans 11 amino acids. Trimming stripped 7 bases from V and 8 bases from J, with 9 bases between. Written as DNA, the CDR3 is TGTGCCAGCACCCCCAAAGACACCATATATTTT. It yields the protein CASTPKDTIYF.

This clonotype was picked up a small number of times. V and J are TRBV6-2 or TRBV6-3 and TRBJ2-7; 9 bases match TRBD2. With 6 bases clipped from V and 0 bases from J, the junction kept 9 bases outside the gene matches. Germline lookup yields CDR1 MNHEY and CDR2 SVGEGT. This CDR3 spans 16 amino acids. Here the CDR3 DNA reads TGTGCCAGCAGAGGTAGCGGGAGAGCCAGCTCCTACGAGCAGTACTTC. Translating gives CASRGSGRASSYEQYF.

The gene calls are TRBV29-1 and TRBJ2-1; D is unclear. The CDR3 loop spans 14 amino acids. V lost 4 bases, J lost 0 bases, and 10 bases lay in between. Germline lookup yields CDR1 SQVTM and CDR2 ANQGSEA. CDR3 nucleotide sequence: TGCAGCGTTGTGGGCCGCAACTCCTACAATGAGCAGTTCTTC. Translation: CSVVGRNSYNEQFF.

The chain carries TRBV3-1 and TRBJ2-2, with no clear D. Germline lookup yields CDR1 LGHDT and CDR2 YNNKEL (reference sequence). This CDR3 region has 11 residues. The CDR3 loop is CWARNTGELFF. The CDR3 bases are TGTTGGGCTAGAAACACCGGGGAGCTGTTTTTT. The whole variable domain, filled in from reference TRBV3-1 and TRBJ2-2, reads DTAVSQTPKYLVTQMGNDKSIKCEQNLGHDTMYWYKQDSKKFLKIMFSYNNKELIINETVPNRFSPKSPDKAHLNLHINSLELGDSAVYFCWARNTGELFFGEGSRLTVL.

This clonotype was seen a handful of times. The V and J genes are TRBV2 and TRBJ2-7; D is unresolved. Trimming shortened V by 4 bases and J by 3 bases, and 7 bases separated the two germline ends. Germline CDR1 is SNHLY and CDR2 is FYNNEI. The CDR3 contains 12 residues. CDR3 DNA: TGTGCCAGCAGTGCAGACATCTACGAGCAGTACTTC. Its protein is CASSADIYEQYF.

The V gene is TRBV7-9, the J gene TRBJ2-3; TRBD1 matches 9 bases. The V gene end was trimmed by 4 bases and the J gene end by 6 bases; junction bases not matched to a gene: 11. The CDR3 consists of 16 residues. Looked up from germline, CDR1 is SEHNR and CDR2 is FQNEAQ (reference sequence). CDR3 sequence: CASSSSTGGVGDTQYF. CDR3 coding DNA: TGTGCCAGCAGCTCGTCGACAGGGGGTGTAGGCGATACGCAGTATTTT.

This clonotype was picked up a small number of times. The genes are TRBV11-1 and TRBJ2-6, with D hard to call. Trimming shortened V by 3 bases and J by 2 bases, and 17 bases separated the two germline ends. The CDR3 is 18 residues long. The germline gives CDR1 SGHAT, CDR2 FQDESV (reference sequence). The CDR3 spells CASSLGKGSIAGANVLTF. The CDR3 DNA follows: TGTGCCAGCAGCTTGGGTAAGGGAAGCATAGCTGGGGCCAACGTCCTGACTTTC.

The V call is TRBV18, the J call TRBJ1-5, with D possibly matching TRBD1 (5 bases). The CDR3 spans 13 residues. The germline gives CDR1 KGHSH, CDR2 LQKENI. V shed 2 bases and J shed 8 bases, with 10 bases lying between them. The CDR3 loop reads CASSPGGEKPQHF. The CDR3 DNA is TGTGCCAGCTCACCAGGGGGAGAAAAGCCCCAGCATTTT.

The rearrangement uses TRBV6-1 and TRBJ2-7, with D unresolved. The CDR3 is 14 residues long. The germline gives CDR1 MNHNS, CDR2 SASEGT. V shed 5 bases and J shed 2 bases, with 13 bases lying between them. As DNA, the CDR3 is TGTGCCAGCAGTAAACTATTCCCTGCCTACGAGCAGTACTTC. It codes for CASSKLFPAYEQYF.

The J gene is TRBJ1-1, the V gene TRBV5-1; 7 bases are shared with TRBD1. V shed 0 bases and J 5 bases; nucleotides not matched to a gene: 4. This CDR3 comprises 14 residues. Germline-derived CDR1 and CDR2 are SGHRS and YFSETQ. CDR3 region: CASSLEQGMTEAFF. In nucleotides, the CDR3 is TGCGCCAGCAGCTTGGAACAGGGGATGACTGAAGCTTTCTTT.

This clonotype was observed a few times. The CDR3 loop is CASSLDWGLAGGTRSTDTQYF. The CDR3 nucleotides are TGCGCCAGCAGCTTGGATTGGGGACTAGCGGGGGGGACACGTAGCACAGATACGCAGTATTTT. This chain connects TRBV5-1 to TRBJ2-3; 16 bases are a match to TRBD2. V lost 0 bases and J lost 0; bases outside the gene matches: 10. The germline V gene encodes CDR1 SGHRS and CDR2 YFSETQ. The CDR3 contains 21 residues.

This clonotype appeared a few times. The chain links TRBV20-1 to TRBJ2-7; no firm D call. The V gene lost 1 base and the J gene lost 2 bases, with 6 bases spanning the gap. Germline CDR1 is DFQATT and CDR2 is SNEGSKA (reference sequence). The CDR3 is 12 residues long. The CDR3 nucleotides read TGCAGTGCTAGAGCGGATACCTACGAGCAGTACTTC. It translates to CSARADTYEQYF.

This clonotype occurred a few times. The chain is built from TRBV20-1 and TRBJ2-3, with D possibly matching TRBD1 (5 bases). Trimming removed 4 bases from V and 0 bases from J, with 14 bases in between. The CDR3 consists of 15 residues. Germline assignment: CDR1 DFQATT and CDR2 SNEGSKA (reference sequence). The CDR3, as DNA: TGCAGTGCTAATGTGGGAAAGGGGAGCACAGATACGCAGTATTTT. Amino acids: CSANVGKGSTDTQYF.

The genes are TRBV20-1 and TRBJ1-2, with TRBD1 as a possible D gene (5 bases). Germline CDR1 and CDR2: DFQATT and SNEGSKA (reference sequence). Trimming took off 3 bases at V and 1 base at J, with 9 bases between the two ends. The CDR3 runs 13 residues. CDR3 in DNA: TGCAGTGCTAGTGAGGGGTTTAACTATGGCTACACCTTC. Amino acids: CSASEGFNYGYTF.

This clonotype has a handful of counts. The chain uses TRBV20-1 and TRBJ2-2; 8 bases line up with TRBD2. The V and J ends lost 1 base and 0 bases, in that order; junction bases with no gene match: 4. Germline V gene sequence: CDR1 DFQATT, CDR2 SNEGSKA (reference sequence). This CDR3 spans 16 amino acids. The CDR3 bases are TGCAGTGCTAGAGGAGTTAGCGGGACGAACACCGGGGAGCTGTTTTTT. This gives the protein CSARGVSGTNTGELFF.

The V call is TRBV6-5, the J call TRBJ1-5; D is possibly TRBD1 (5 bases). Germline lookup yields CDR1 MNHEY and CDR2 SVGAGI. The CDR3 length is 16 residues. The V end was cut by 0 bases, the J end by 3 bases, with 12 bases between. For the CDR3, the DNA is TGTGCCAGCAGTTACTCTGGGGGGGGTGCCAATCAGCCCCAGCATTTT. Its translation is CASSYSGGGANQPQHF.

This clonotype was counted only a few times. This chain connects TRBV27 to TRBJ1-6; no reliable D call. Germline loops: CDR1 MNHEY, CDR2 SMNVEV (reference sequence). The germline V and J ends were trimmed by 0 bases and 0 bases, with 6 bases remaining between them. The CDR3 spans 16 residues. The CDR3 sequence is CASSLSSSSYNSPLHF. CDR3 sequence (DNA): TGTGCCAGCAGTTTATCGAGCAGCTCCTATAATTCACCCCTCCACTTT.

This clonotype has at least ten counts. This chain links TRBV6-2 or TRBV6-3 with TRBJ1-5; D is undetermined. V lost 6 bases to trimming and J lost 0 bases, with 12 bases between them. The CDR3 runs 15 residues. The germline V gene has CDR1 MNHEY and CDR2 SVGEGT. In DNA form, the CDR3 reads TGTGCCAGCAGAGCCGCGGACGCTAGCAATCAGCCCCAGCATTTT. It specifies CASRAADASNQPQHF.

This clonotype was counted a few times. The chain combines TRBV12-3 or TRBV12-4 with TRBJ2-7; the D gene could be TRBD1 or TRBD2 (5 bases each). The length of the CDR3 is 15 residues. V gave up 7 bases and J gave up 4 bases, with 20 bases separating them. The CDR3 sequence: CASTHAGTGAYEQYF. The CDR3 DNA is TGTGCCAGCACACACGCCGGGACCGGAGCTTACGAGCAGTACTTC.

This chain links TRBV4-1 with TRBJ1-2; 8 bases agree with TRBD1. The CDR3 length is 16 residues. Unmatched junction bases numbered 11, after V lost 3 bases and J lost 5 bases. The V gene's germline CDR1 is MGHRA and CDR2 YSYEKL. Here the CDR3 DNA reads TGCGCCAGCAGCCAGGCCGGGACAGGAGGCCGGTATGGCTACACCTTC. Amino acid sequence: CASSQAGTGGRYGYTF.

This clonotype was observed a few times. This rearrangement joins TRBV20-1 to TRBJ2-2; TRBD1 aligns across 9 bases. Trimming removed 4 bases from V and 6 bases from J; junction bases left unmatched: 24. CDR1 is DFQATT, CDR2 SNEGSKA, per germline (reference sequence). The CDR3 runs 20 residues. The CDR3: CSAKYRGQGKVLRSAGELFF. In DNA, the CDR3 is TGCAGTGCTAAATATCGGGGACAGGGCAAGGTTCTAAGGTCGGCCGGGGAGCTGTTTTTT.

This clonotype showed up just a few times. The CDR3 nucleotides read TGTGCCAGCAGCGTCGGGGACATGAGCACCGGGGAGCTGTTTTTT. Translated: CASSVGDMSTGELFF. The chain has TRBV9 and TRBJ2-2; D perhaps matches TRBD1 (6 bases). The CDR3 has 15 residues. CDR1 is SGDLS and CDR2 is YYNGEE in the germline V gene. The germline V and J ends were trimmed by 2 bases and 4 bases, with 12 bases remaining between them.

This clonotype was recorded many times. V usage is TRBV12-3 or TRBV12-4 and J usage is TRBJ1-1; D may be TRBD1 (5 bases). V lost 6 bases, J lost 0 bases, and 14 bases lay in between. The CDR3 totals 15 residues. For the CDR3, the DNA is TGTGCCAGCAGCTACACCGGGACGCTGAACACTGAAGCTTTCTTT. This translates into CASSYTGTLNTEAFF.

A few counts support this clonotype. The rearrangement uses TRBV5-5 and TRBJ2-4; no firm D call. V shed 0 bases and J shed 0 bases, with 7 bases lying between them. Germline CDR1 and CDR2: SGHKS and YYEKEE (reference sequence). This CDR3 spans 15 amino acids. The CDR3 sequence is CASSLDYPAKNIQYF. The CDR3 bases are TGTGCCAGCAGCTTGGATTACCCAGCCAAAAACATTCAGTACTTC.

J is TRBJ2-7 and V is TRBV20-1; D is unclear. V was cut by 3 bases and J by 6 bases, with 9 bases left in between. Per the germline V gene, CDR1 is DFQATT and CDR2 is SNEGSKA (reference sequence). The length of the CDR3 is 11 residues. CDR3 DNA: TGCAGTGCTAGTCCCAACGGCGAGCAGTACTTC. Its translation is CSASPNGEQYF.

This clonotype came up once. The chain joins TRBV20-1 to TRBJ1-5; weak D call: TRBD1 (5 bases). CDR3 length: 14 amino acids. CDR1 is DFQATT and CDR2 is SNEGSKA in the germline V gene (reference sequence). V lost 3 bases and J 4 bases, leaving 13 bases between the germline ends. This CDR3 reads CSASEGTINQPQHF. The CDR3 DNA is TGCAGTGCTAGTGAGGGGACGATTAATCAGCCCCAGCATTTT.

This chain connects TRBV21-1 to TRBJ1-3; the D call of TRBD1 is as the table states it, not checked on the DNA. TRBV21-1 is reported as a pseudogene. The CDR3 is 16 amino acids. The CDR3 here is CASSKEPGARGNTIYF. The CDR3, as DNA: TGTGCCAGCAGCAAAGAACCGGGGGCCAGGGGAAACACCATATATTTT.

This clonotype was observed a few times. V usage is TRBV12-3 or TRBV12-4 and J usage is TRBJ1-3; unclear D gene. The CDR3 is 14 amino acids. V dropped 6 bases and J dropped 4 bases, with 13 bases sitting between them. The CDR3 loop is CASSQAGRGNTIYF. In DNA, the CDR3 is TGTGCCAGCAGCCAAGCTGGACGAGGAAACACCATATATTTT.

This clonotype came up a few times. CDR3 DNA: TGTGCCAGCAGTGGACAGGTCAATCAGCCCCAGCATTTT. Its translation: CASSGQVNQPQHF. This chain links TRBV2 with TRBJ1-5; a possible D gene is TRBD1 (6 bases). Trimming removed 4 bases from V and 3 bases from J, with 7 bases in between. The CDR3 spans 13 residues. CDR1 and CDR2 from the germline V gene are SNHLY and FYNNEI. Variable domain in full (rest from reference TRBV2 and TRBJ1-5): EPEVTQTPSHQVTQMGQEVILRCVPISNHLYFYWYRQILGQKVEFLVSFYNNEISEKSEIFDDQFSVERPDGSNFTLKIRSTKLEDSAMYFCASSGQVNQPQHFGDGTRLSIL.

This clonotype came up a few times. Written as DNA, the CDR3 is TGTGCCAGCAGCAAAGTTGGCAAGGGGGGTCGAAAACTGTTTTTT. Its translation: CASSKVGKGGRKLFF. The rearrangement links TRBV21-1 to TRBJ1-4; the table gives TRBD1 as D, unverified against the DNA. TRBV21-1 is a listed pseudogene. The CDR3 totals 15 residues.